This is a list of T cell receptor beta chains from one sample in a study of Graves' ophthalmopathy and Graves' hyperthyroidism. One entry per CDR3 protein, called by TCRdb with MiXCR from the multiplex PCR reads. This sample has around 470,000 distinct CDR3 sequences; roughly 14% occur once, and the top ten carry about a tenth. Sequenced input: blood. The receptor set was obtained from a woman in her 30s with Graves' ophthalmopathy. Both conserved end residues are part of each CDR3. A D gene is named only where the DNA matches it firmly. The size entry is marked missing in some rows and otherwise reads once, few, many or a size class.

J gene,V gene,D gene,clone size,CDR3 protein,CDR3 DNA
TRBJ2-7,TRBV20-1,NA,many,CSATPRGEQYF,TGCAGTGCTACCCCCAGGGGCGAGCAGTACTTC
TRBJ1-5,TRBV7-2,NA,many,CASSFLTGNRPQHF,TGTGCCAGCAGCTTCTTGACAGGAAATCGGCCCCAGCATTTT
TRBJ1-2,TRBV3-1,NA,few,CASSPVGGPYGYTF,TGTGCCAGCAGCCCCGTGGGAGGACCCTATGGCTACACCTTC
TRBJ2-5,TRBV7-2,TRBD2,many,CASTSPRLAEETQYF,TGTGCCAGCACCTCGCCCCGGCTAGCGGAAGAGACCCAGTACTTC
TRBJ1-5,TRBV7-2,NA,many,CASSLDRSNQPQHF,TGTGCCAGCAGCTTAGACAGGAGCAATCAGCCCCAGCATTTT
TRBJ1-2,TRBV28,NA,many,CASSLSSEYYGYTF,TGTGCCAGCAGTTTATCGTCAGAATACTATGGCTACACCTTC
TRBJ2-5,TRBV6-5,TRBD1,once,CASSTPGGGETQYF,TGTGCCAGCAGTACTCCAGGGGGCGGTGAGACCCAGTACTTC
TRBJ2-5,TRBV24-1,TRBD2,many,CAISDTSGGARETQYF,TGTGCCATCAGTGATACCAGCGGGGGGGCCCGAGAGACCCAGTACTTC
TRBJ2-7,TRBV6-1,TRBD2,few,CASRSGLAIGSYEQYF,TGTGCCAGCAGGTCGGGACTAGCAATTGGATCCTACGAGCAGTACTTC
TRBJ2-5,TRBV18,NA,once,CASSRDPGLRLTETQYF,TGTGCCAGCTCACGAGACCCGGGACTTCGATTAACGGAGACCCAGTACTTC
TRBJ1-3,TRBV7-9,NA,many,CASSHREGAGNTIYF,TGTGCCAGCAGCCATCGGGAGGGAGCTGGAAACACCATATATTTT
TRBJ1-2,TRBV13,TRBD1,many,CASSFPGQGAFGYTF,TGTGCCAGCAGCTTTCCGGGACAGGGGGCGTTTGGCTACACCTTC
TRBJ2-7,TRBV14,TRBD1,many,CASSQGGTGAYEQYF,TGTGCCAGCAGCCAAGGTGGGACAGGGGCCTACGAGCAGTACTTC
TRBJ2-7,TRBV12-3/TRBV12-4,TRBD2,many,CASRDYFNEQYF,TGTGCCAGCCGGGACTATTTCAACGAGCAGTACTTC
TRBJ1-5,TRBV7-8,NA,NA,CASSINPGTQPQHF,TGTGCCAGCAGCATAAACCCAGGGACTCAGCCCCAGCATTTT
TRBJ2-5,TRBV3-1,TRBD1,NA,CASSQDLPGTGAMDQETQYF,TGTGCCAGCAGCCAAGACCTACCCGGGACAGGGGCAATGGACCAAGAGACCCAGTACTTC
TRBJ1-1,TRBV19,NA,many,CASGDVSEAFF,TGTGCCAGTGGGGACGTCTCTGAAGCTTTCTTT
TRBJ1-2,TRBV18,NA,few,CASSPIADGPRGYTF,TGTGCCAGCTCACCAATCGCGGACGGCCCGAGGGGCTACACCTTC
TRBJ1-2,TRBV30,NA,few,CAWKGSQSGYTF,TGTGCCTGGAAGGGTAGTCAGTCTGGCTACACCTTC
TRBJ2-7,TRBV7-2,TRBD2,many,CASSLRLSGGGEQYF,TGTGCCAGCAGCTTAAGACTCAGCGGGGGTGGTGAGCAGTACTTC
TRBJ2-7,TRBV6-2/TRBV6-3,NA,once,CASSSGQGTYEQYF,TGTGCCAGCAGTTCAGGCCAGGGGACCTACGAGCAGTACTTC
TRBJ2-3,TRBV27,NA,NA,CASSLPGQRNTQYF,TGTGCCAGCAGTTTACCGGGACAACGTAATACGCAGTATTTT
TRBJ1-1,TRBV4-1,NA,once,CASSQGLYTDAFF,TGCGCCAGCAGCCAAGGCCTGTACACTGATGCTTTCTTT
TRBJ1-1,TRBV6-1,NA,many,CASSEAGALLVEAFF,TGTGCCAGCAGTGAAGCGGGGGCCCTTCTTGTTGAAGCTTTCTTT
TRBJ2-5,TRBV18,NA,few,CASSPRLGREETQYF,TGTGCCAGCTCACCACGGCTAGGGAGAGAAGAGACCCAGTACTTC
TRBJ2-7,TRBV6-2/TRBV6-3,NA,many,CASDSPDSYEQYF,TGTGCCAGCGACAGCCCTGATTCCTACGAGCAGTACTTC
TRBJ1-1,TRBV7-2,NA,NA,CASSYQTVREAFF,TGTGCCAGCAGCTACCAGACAGTACGAGAAGCTTTCTTT
TRBJ2-5,TRBV12-3/TRBV12-4,TRBD2,many,CASSKVGLAGETQYF,TGTGCCAGCAGTAAAGTGGGACTAGCGGGGGAGACCCAGTACTTC
TRBJ1-5,TRBV11-2,NA,many,CASRETGSNQPQHF,TGTGCCAGCAGGGAAACAGGGTCAAATCAGCCCCAGCATTTT
TRBJ2-7,TRBV4-1,TRBD1,many,CASSQVGTGFYEQYF,TGCGCCAGCAGCCAAGTGGGGACAGGGTTCTACGAGCAGTACTTC
TRBJ2-7,TRBV20-1,NA,many,CSARDLQADYEQYF,TGCAGTGCTAGAGATCTACAGGCCGACTACGAGCAGTACTTC
TRBJ2-5,TRBV2,TRBD2,NA,CASSAPLKRELEKTQYF,TGTGCCAGCAGTGCCCCGTTGAAGCGGGAGTTAGAAAAGACCCAGTACTTC
TRBJ2-7,TRBV20-1,NA,many,CSGGTLSYEQYF,TGCAGTGGGGGGACACTATCCTACGAGCAGTACTTC
TRBJ1-5,TRBV7-3,TRBD1,NA,CASSLKGHGQASSWNQPQHF,TGTGCCAGCAGCTTAAAAGGACACGGACAGGCTTCTTCTTGGAATCAGCCCCAGCATTTT
TRBJ2-5,TRBV30,NA,many,CAWSVAQETQYF,TGTGCCTGGAGTGTGGCGCAAGAGACCCAGTACTTC
TRBJ1-5,TRBV2,NA,NA,CASSEIRGGQPQHF,TGTGCCAGCAGTGAAATTAGGGGCGGTCAGCCCCAGCATTTT
TRBJ1-5,TRBV30,NA,NA,CAWSRGQPQHF,TGTGCCTGGAGCAGGGGTCAGCCCCAGCATTTT
TRBJ2-2,TRBV30,NA,NA,CAWSEGAGTGELFF,TGTGCCTGGAGCGAAGGGGCAGGGACCGGGGAGCTGTTTTTT
TRBJ2-5,TRBV9,NA,many,CASSPKEGETQYF,TGTGCCAGCAGCCCAAAGGAGGGGGAGACCCAGTACTTC
TRBJ2-7,TRBV20-1,NA,many,CSAVTRRISLYEQYF,TGCAGTGCCGTCACAAGACGTATCTCCCTGTACGAGCAGTACTTC
TRBJ2-4,TRBV28,NA,many,CASSSAEGGKNIQYF,TGTGCCAGCAGTTCGGCCGAGGGGGGCAAAAACATTCAGTACTTC
TRBJ2-7,TRBV6-2/TRBV6-3,TRBD2,many,CASSYLSSGSYEQYF,TGTGCCAGCAGTTATTTGTCTAGCGGGAGTTACGAGCAGTACTTC
TRBJ2-5,TRBV6-1,TRBD1,many,CASNRDRGAQETQYF,TGTGCCAGCAACCGGGACAGGGGGGCCCAAGAGACCCAGTACTTC
TRBJ1-2,TRBV7-8,NA,many,CASSLSRTSGYTF,TGTGCCAGCAGCTTATCTCGGACGAGTGGCTACACCTTC
TRBJ1-5,TRBV6-1,NA,many,CASRGTFGQPQHF,TGTGCCAGCAGGGGCACTTTCGGTCAGCCCCAGCATTTT
TRBJ2-5,TRBV6-2/TRBV6-3,NA,many,CASSYSRQETQYF,TGTGCCAGCAGTTACTCCCGCCAAGAGACCCAGTACTTC
TRBJ2-7,TRBV27,TRBD1,few,CASSTRQGPREHYEQYF,TGTGCCAGCAGTACCAGACAGGGCCCTAGGGAGCACTACGAGCAGTACTTC
TRBJ2-2,TRBV12-3/TRBV12-4,TRBD1,many,CASSGTGTDNTGELFF,TGTGCCAGCAGTGGGACCGGGACAGACAACACCGGGGAGCTGTTTTTT
TRBJ1-1,TRBV18,NA,many,CASSQTAGGIEAFF,TGTGCCAGCTCCCAGACGGCCGGGGGGATTGAAGCTTTCTTT
TRBJ2-5,TRBV4-2,NA,few,CASSQGWRGGQETQYF,TGTGCCAGCAGCCAAGGTTGGAGAGGGGGACAAGAGACCCAGTACTTC
TRBJ1-1,TRBV12-3/TRBV12-4,TRBD1,many,CASSLTGSYSEAFF,TGTGCCAGCAGTTTGACAGGGAGTTACTCTGAAGCTTTCTTT